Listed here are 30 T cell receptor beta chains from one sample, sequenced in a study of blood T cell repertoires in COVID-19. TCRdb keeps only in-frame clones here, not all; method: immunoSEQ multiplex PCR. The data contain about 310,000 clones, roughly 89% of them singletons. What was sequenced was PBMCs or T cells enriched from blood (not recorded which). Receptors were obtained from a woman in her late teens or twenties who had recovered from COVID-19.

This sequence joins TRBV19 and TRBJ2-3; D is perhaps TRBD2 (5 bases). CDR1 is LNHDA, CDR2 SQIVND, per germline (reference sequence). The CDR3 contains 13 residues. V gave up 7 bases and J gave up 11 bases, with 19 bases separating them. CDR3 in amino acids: CASTPPGPGGQYF. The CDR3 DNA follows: TGTGCCAGTACCCCCCCTGGGCCTGGAGGGCAGTATTTT. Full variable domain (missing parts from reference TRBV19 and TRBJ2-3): DGGITQSPKYLFRKEGQNVTLSCEQNLNHDAMYWYRQDPGQGLRLIYYSQIVNDFQKGDIAEGYSVSREKKESFPLTVTSAQKNPTAFYLCASTPPGPGGQYFGPGTRLTVL.

The CDR3 DNA sequence: TGTGCCATCAGTGAAAACCTCTCCGACAAAGACTACGAGCAGTACTTC. It encodes CAISENLSDKDYEQYF. This rearrangement joins TRBV10-3 to TRBJ2-7; D is undetermined. Between the trimmed V and J ends, which lost 3 bases and 3 bases, there was a span of 18 bases. CDR3 length: 16 residues. Germline CDR1 ENHRY, CDR2 SYGVKD.

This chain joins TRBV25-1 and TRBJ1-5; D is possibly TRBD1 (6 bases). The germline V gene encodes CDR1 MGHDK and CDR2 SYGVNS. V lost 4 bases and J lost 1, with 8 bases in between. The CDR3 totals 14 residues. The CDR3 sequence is CASSADRSNQPQHF. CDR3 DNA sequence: TGTGCCAGCAGTGCTGACAGGAGCAATCAGCCCCAGCATTTT.

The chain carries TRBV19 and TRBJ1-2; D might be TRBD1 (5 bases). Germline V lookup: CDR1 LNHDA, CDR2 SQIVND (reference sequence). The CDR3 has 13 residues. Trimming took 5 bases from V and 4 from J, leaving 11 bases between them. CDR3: CASSAGRAYGYTF. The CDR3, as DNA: TGTGCCAGTAGTGCGGGACGGGCCTATGGCTACACCTTC.

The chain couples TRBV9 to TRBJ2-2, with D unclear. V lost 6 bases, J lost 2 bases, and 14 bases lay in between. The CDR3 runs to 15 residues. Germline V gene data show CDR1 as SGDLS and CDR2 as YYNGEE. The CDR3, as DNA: TGTGCCAGCACTAGAGACCTCATCAACACCGGGGAGCTGTTTTTT. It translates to CASTRDLINTGELFF.

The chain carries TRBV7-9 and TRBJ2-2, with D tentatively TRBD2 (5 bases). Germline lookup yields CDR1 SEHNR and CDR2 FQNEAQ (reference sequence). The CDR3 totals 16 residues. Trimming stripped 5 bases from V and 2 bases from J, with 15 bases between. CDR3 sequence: CASSTDSPVNTGELFF. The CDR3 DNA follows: TGTGCCAGCAGCACGGACTCACCAGTCAACACCGGGGAGCTGTTTTTT.

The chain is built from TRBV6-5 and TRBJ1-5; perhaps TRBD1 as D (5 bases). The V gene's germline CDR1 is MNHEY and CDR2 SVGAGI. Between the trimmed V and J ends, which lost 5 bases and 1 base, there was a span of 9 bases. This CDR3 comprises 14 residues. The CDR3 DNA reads TGTGCCAGCAGTAACCAGGGAAGCAATCAGCCCCAGCATTTT. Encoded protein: CASSNQGSNQPQHF.

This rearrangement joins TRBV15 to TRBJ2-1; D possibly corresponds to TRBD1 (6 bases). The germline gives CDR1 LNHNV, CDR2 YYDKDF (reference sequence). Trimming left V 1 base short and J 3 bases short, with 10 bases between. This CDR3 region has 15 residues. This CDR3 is CATSRGQAYYNEQFF. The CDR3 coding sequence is TGTGCCACCAGCAGAGGACAGGCCTACTACAATGAGCAGTTCTTC.

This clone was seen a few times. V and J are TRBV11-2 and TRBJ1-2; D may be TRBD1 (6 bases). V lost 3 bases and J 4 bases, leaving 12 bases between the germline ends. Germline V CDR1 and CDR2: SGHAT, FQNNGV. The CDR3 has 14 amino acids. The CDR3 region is CASSFRDKGYGYTF. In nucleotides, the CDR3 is TGTGCCAGCAGCTTCCGGGACAAGGGCTATGGCTACACCTTC.

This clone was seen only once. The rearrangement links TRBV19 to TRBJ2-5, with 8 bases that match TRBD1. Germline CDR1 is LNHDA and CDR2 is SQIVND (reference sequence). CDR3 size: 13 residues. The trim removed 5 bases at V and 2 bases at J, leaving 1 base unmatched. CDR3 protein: CASSGTGQETQYF. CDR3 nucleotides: TGTGCCAGTAGTGGGACAGGACAAGAGACCCAGTACTTC.

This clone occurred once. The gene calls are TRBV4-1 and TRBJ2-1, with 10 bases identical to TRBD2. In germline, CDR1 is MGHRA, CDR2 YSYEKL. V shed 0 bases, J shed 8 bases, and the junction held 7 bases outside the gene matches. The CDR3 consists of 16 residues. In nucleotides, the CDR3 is TGCGCCAGCAGCCAAGAGGGGGGACTAGCGAGGTATGAGCAGTTCTTC. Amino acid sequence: CASSQEGGLARYEQFF.

The CDR3 DNA sequence: TGTGCCAGCAGTTTTTCCGGGGATGGGGGCTACACCTTC. Amino acids: CASSFSGDGGYTF. The chain joins TRBV12-3 or TRBV12-4 to TRBJ1-2, with D uncertain. V dropped 3 bases and J dropped 8 bases, with 13 bases sitting between them. This CDR3 is 13 amino acids long.

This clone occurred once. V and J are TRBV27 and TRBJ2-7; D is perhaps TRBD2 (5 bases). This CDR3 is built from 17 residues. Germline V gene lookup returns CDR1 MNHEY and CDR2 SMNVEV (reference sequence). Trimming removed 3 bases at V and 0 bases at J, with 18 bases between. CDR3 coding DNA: TGTGCCAGCAGTTTGGACGGGAAAAGCTTTAGCTCCTACGAGCAGTACTTC. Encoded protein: CASSLDGKSFSSYEQYF.

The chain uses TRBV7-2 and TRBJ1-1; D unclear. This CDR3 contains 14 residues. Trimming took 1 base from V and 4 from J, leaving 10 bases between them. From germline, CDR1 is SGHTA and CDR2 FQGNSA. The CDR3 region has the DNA TGTGCCAGCAGCTTAGTTGAGCGAGCCACTGAAGCTTTCTTT. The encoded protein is CASSLVERATEAFF. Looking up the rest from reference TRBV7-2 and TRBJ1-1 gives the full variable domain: GAGVSQSPSNKVTEKGKDVELRCDPISGHTALYWYRQSLGQGLEFLIYFQGNSAPDKSGLPSDRFSAERTGGSVSTLTIQRTQQEDSAVYLCASSLVERATEAFFGQGTRLTVV.

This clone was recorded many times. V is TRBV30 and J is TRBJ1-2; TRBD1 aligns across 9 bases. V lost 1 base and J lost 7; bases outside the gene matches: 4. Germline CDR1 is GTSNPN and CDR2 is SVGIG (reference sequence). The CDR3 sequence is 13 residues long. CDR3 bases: TGTGCCTGGAGTGCTACAGGGGGCTCTGGCTACACCTTC. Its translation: CAWSATGGSGYTF.

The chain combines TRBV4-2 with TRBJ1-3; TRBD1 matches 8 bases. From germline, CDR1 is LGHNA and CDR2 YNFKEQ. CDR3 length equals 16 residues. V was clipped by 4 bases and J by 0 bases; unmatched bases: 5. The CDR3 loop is CASSPGTGLSGNTIYF. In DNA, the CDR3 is TGTGCCAGCAGCCCTGGGACAGGCCTCTCTGGAAACACCATATATTTT.

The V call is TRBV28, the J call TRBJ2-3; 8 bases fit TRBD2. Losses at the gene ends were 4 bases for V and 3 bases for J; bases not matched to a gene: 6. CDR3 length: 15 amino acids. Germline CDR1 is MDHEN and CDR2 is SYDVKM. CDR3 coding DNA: TGTGCCAGCAGTTCGCCGGGACTAGAGACAGATACGCAGTATTTT. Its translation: CASSSPGLETDTQYF. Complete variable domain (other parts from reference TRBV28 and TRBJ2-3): DVKVTQSSRYLVKRTGEKVFLECVQDMDHENMFWYRQDPGLGLRLIYFSYDVKMKEKGDIPEGYSVSREKKERFSLILESASTNQTSMYLCASSSPGLETDTQYFGPGTRLTVL.

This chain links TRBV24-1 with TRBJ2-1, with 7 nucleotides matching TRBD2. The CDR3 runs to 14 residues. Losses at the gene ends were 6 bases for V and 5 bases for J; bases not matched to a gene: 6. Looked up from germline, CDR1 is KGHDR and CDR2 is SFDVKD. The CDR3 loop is CATSRWEGNNEQFF. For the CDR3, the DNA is TGTGCCACCAGTCGGTGGGAGGGAAACAATGAGCAGTTCTTC.

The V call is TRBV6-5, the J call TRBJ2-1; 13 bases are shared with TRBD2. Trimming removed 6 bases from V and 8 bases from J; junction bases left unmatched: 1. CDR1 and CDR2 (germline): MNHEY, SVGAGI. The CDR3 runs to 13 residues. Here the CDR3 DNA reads TGTGCCAGCAGCGGACTAGCGGGAGATGAGCAGTTCTTC. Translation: CASSGLAGDEQFF.

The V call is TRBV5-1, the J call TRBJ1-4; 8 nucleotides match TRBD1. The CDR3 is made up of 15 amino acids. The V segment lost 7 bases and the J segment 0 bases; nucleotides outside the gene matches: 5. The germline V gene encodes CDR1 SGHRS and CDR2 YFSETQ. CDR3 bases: TGCGCCAGCGGCGACAGGGGTACAACTAATGAAAAACTGTTTTTT. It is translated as CASGDRGTTNEKLFF. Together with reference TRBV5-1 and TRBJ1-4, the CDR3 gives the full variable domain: KAGVTQTPRYLIKTRGQQVTLSCSPISGHRSVSWYQQTPGQGLQFLFEYFSETQRNKGNFPGRFSGRQFSNSRSEMNVSTLELGDSALYLCASGDRGTTNEKLFFGSGTQLSVL.

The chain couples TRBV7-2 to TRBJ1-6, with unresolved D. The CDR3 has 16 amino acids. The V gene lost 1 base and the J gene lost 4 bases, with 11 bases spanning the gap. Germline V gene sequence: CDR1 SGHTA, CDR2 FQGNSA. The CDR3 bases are TGTGCCAGCAGCTTAGTCGGAGGCCGATATAATTCACCCCTCCACTTT. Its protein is CASSLVGGRYNSPLHF.

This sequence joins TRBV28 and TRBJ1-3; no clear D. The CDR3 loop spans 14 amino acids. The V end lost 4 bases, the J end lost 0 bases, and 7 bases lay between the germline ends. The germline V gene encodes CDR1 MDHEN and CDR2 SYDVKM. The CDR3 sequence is CASSWRDSGNTIYF. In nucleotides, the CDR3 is TGTGCCAGCAGTTGGAGGGACTCTGGAAACACCATATATTTT.

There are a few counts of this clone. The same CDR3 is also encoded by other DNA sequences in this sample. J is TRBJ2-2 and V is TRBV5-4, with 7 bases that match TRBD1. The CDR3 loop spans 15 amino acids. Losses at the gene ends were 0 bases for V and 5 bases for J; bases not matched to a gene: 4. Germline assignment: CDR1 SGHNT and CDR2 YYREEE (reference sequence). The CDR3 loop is CASSLDRGRTGELFF. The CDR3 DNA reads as TGTGCCAGCAGCTTGGACAGGGGACGAACCGGGGAGCTGTTTTTT.

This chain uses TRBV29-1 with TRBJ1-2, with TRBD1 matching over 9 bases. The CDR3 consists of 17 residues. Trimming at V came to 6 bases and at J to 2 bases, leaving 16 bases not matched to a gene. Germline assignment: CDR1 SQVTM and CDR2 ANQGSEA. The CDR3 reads CSVPTGQGSGGNYGYTF. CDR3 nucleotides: TGCAGCGTCCCTACGGGACAGGGAAGCGGAGGCAACTATGGCTACACCTTC.

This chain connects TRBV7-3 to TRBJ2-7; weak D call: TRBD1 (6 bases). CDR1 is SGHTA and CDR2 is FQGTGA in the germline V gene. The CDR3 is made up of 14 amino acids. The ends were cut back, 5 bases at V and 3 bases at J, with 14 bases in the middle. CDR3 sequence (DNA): TGTGCCAGCAGCCCAGGACAAGGGGGCTACGAGCAGTACTTC. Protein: CASSPGQGGYEQYF.

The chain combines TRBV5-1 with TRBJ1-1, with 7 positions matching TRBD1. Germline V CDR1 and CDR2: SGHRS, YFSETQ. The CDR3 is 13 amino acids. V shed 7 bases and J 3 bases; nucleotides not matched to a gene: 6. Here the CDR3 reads CASRRQGDTEAFF. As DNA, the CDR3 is TGCGCCAGCCGACGACAGGGTGACACTGAAGCTTTCTTT.

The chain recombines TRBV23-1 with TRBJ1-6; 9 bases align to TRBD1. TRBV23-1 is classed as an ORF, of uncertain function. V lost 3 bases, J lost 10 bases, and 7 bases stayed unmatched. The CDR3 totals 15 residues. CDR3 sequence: CASSHPRTGESPLHF. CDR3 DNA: TGCGCCAGCAGTCATCCTCGGACAGGGGAGTCACCCCTCCACTTT.

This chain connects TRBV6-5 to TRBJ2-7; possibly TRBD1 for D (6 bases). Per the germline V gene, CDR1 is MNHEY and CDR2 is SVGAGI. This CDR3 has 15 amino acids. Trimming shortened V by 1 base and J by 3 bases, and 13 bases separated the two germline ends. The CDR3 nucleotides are TGTGCCAGCAGTTACTATCAGGACAGTATCTACGAGCAGTACTTC. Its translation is CASSYYQDSIYEQYF.

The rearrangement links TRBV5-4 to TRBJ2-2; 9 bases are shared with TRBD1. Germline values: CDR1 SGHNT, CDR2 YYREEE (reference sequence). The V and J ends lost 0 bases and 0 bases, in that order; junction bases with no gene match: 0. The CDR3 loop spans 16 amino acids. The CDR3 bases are TGTGCCAGCAGCTTGGGGACAGGGGCGAACACCGGGGAGCTGTTTTTT. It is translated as CASSLGTGANTGELFF.

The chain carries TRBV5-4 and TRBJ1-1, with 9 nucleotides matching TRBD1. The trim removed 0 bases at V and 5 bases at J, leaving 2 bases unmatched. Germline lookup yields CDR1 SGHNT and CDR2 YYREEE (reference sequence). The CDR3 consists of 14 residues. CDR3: CASSLVGTGTEAFF. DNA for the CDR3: TGTGCCAGCAGCTTGGTAGGGACAGGGACTGAAGCTTTCTTT.